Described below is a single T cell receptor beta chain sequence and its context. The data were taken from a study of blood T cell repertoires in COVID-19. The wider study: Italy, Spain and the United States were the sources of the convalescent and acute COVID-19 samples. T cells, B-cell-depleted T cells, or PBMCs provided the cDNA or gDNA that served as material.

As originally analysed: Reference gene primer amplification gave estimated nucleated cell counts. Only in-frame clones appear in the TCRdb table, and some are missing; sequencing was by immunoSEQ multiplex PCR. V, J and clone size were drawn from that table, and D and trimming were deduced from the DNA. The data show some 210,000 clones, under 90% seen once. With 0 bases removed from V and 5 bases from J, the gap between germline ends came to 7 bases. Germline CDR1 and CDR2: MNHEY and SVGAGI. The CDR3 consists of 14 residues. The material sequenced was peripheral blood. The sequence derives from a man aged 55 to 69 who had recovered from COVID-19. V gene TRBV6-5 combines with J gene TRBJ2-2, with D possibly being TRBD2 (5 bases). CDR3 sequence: CASSYSRRTGELFF. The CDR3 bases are TGTGCCAGCAGTTACTCGAGGAGGACCGGGGAGCTGTTTTTT.